The 22 T cell receptor beta chains given below trace back to one sample, sequenced in a study of blood T cell repertoires in COVID-19. Clones were read by immunoSEQ multiplex PCR, and TCRdb kept only the in-frame ones, dropping some. This table has about 130,000 clones, 70% to 90% appearing once. Specimen: peripheral blood. These receptors originate from a woman aged 50 to 60 with acute or convalescent COVID-19.

This clone occurred once. The gene calls are TRBV14 and TRBJ2-5, with D possibly being TRBD1 (5 bases). Germline V gene lookup returns CDR1 SGHDN and CDR2 FVKESK. There are 14 residues in the CDR3. V lost 5 bases to trimming and J lost 5 bases, with 15 bases between them. The CDR3 region is CASSGAMSSETQYF. The DNA of the CDR3 is TGTGCCAGCAGCGGGGCCATGAGTTCGGAGACCCAGTACTTC. Full variable domain (rest looked up from reference TRBV14 and TRBJ2-5): EAGVTQFPSHSVIEKGQTVTLRCDPISGHDNLYWYRRVMGKEIKFLLHFVKESKQDESGMPNNRFLAERTGGTYSTLKVQPAELEDSGVYFCASSGAMSSETQYFGPGTRLLVL.

This clone was counted many times. V usage is TRBV7-9 and J usage is TRBJ2-7; D gene uncertain. V lost 5 bases and J lost 2, with 16 bases in between. This CDR3 is built from 15 residues. Germline lookup yields CDR1 SEHNR and CDR2 FQNEAQ (reference sequence). As DNA, the CDR3 is TGTGCCAGCAGCACTATACGATCGGGTCCCTACGAGCAGTACTTC. Its protein product is CASSTIRSGPYEQYF.

This rearrangement joins TRBV30 to TRBJ1-1; no clear D gene. Trimming removed 4 bases from V and 12 bases from J, with 18 bases in between. CDR1 is GTSNPN, CDR2 SVGIG, per germline (reference sequence). This CDR3 region has 12 residues. This CDR3 is CAWTIGRAQPFF. For the CDR3, the DNA is TGTGCCTGGACCATCGGGAGGGCCCAACCTTTCTTT.

This clone has a single count. V gene TRBV28 combines with J gene TRBJ1-4; 8 bases match TRBD1. Germline-derived CDR1 and CDR2 are MDHEN and SYDVKM. V was pared by 6 bases and J by 0 bases, with 9 bases of the junction left unmatched. The CDR3 consists of 17 residues. The CDR3 loop reads CASSDETGVATNEKLFF. DNA of the CDR3: TGTGCCAGCAGCGACGAGACAGGGGTCGCAACTAATGAAAAACTGTTTTTT.

This clone was seen a few times. The chain employs TRBV7-2 and TRBJ1-6; 7 bases fit TRBD1. This CDR3 is built from 15 residues. Germline V lookup: CDR1 SGHTA, CDR2 FQGNSA. The V segment lost 6 bases and the J segment 9 bases; nucleotides outside the gene matches: 11. The CDR3 region is CASSPKTGFGSPLHF. The CDR3 DNA reads as TGTGCCAGCAGTCCTAAGACAGGGTTTGGTTCACCCCTCCACTTT. Looking up the rest from reference TRBV7-2 and TRBJ1-6 gives the full variable domain: GAGVSQSPSNKVTEKGKDVELRCDPISGHTALYWYRQSLGQGLEFLIYFQGNSAPDKSGLPSDRFSAERTGGSVSTLTIQRTQQEDSAVYLCASSPKTGFGSPLHFGNGTRLTVT.

J is TRBJ2-7 and V is TRBV19; TRBD1 matches at 7 bases. The V gene end was trimmed by 9 bases and the J gene end by 6 bases; junction bases not matched to a gene: 14. The CDR3 is made up of 14 amino acids. Germline CDR1 is LNHDA and CDR2 is SQIVND (reference sequence). CDR3: CASQRTGLVGEQYF. The DNA for the CDR3 is TGTGCCAGCCAACGGACAGGCTTGGTGGGCGAGCAGTACTTC.

The rearrangement uses TRBV12-3 or TRBV12-4 and TRBJ1-6; D gene uncertain. Trimming took 8 bases from V and 10 from J, leaving 12 bases between them. This CDR3 region has 12 residues. CDR3 sequence (DNA): TGTGCCAGCCGACGACACCTGTCACCCCTCCACTTT. Translated, it gives CASRRHLSPLHF.

This chain joins TRBV30 and TRBJ2-1, with 11 bases fitting TRBD2. Germline values: CDR1 GTSNPN, CDR2 SVGIG (reference sequence). The CDR3 runs 16 residues. V gave up 3 bases and J gave up 2 bases; unmatched junction bases: 6. The CDR3 coding sequence is TGTGCCTGGAGCCCGCTAGCGGGAGGAACCTACAATGAGCAGTTCTTC. This translates into CAWSPLAGGTYNEQFF.

This chain links TRBV5-1 with TRBJ1-1, with no clear D. The CDR3 extends over 13 amino acids. V was shortened by 2 bases and J by 1 base, with 6 bases between the two germline ends. Germline CDR1 and CDR2: SGHRS and YFSETQ. The CDR3 DNA is TGCGCCAGCAGCTTATGGCAGAACACTGAAGCTTTCTTT. Encoded protein: CASSLWQNTEAFF. Using reference TRBV5-1 and TRBJ1-1 for the parts outside the CDR3, the full variable domain is KAGVTQTPRYLIKTRGQQVTLSCSPISGHRSVSWYQQTPGQGLQFLFEYFSETQRNKGNFPGRFSGRQFSNSRSEMNVSTLELGDSALYLCASSLWQNTEAFFGQGTRLTVV.

To note about this clone: This specimen includes other DNA sequences encoding the same CDR3. This chain links TRBV19 with TRBJ1-4, with TRBD1 matching over 9 bases. V lost 4 bases to trimming and J lost 4 bases; unmatched junction nucleotides: 1. Germline V lookup: CDR1 LNHDA, CDR2 SQIVND (reference sequence). This CDR3 region has 14 residues. CDR3: CASSTDRGNEKLFF. The DNA for the CDR3 is TGTGCCAGTAGTACGGACAGGGGTAATGAAAAACTGTTTTTT. Filled out from reference TRBV19 and TRBJ1-4, the complete variable domain reads DGGITQSPKYLFRKEGQNVTLSCEQNLNHDAMYWYRQDPGQGLRLIYYSQIVNDFQKGDIAEGYSVSREKKESFPLTVTSAQKNPTAFYLCASSTDRGNEKLFFGSGTQLSVL.

This clone was recorded once. CDR3 in DNA: TGCGCCAGCAGCTTGAAAGGGGCGCCAGATGAAAAACTGTTTTTT. This codes for CASSLKGAPDEKLFF. The J gene is TRBJ1-4, the V gene TRBV5-1; D may be TRBD1 (5 bases). V lost 1 base, J lost 6 bases, and 13 bases lay in between. The CDR3 has 15 amino acids. Germline CDR1 reads SGHRS; CDR2 reads YFSETQ.

The sample holds one count of this clone. The chain has TRBV27 and TRBJ2-7; 8 bases match TRBD1. Germline-derived CDR1 and CDR2 are MNHEY and SMNVEV (reference sequence). V was clipped by 8 bases and J by 1 base; unmatched bases: 7. The CDR3 loop spans 14 amino acids. CDR3 sequence (DNA): TGTGCCAGCGGACCCGGGACAGGATCCTACGAGCAGTACTTC. Its translation: CASGPGTGSYEQYF.

The genes are TRBV7-2 and TRBJ2-1; TRBD2 aligns across 9 bases. CDR1 and CDR2 (germline): SGHTA, FQGNSA. V lost 2 bases and J lost 7; bases outside the gene matches: 9. There are 16 residues in the CDR3. For the CDR3, the DNA is TGTGCCAGCAGCTTATTCGGTCTAGCGGGGAAAAATGAGCAGTTCTTC. This sequence encodes CASSLFGLAGKNEQFF.

The rearrangement joins TRBV7-6 to TRBJ1-3; no reliable D call. Germline CDR1 SGHVS, CDR2 FNYEAQ. This CDR3 has 15 residues. Trimming shortened V by 1 base and J by 3 bases, and 10 bases separated the two germline ends. CDR3 sequence: CASSLGGSFGNTIYF. The CDR3 nucleotides read TGTGCCAGCAGCTTAGGAGGGAGTTTTGGAAACACCATATATTTT.

The chain links TRBV18 to TRBJ1-1; 7 bases are a match to TRBD1. The germline V gene has CDR1 KGHSH and CDR2 LQKENI. The J segment lost 3 bases and the V segment lost 3 bases, leaving 7 bases of the junction unmatched. There are 15 residues in the CDR3. This CDR3 is CASSPRQGGHTEAFF. In nucleotides, the CDR3 is TGTGCCAGCTCACCTAGACAGGGTGGGCACACTGAAGCTTTCTTT.

This clone came up once. This chain connects TRBV7-9 to TRBJ1-5; D is perhaps TRBD1 (5 bases). Germline values: CDR1 SEHNR, CDR2 FQNEAQ (reference sequence). This CDR3 spans 14 amino acids. Deletions cut 3 bases from V and 3 bases from J, with 9 bases between. Here the CDR3 DNA reads TGTGCCAGCAGCTTCGGCGGGACCAATCAGCCCCAGCATTTT. This sequence encodes CASSFGGTNQPQHF.

This sequence joins TRBV11-2 and TRBJ2-1; TRBD2 matches at 13 bases. Trimming took 5 bases from V and 10 from J; bases not matched to a gene: 2. Germline lookup yields CDR1 SGHAT and CDR2 FQNNGV. The CDR3 totals 13 residues. CDR3 coding DNA: TGTGCCAGCAGCCCGGGACTAGCGGGAGAGCAGTTCTTC. Translated: CASSPGLAGEQFF.

V gene TRBV13 combines with J gene TRBJ1-6; 9 bases agree with TRBD1. Germline values: CDR1 PRHDT, CDR2 FYEKMQ (reference sequence). J was trimmed by 10 bases and V by 0 bases; bases with no gene match: 7. The CDR3 is 16 amino acids. The CDR3 is CASSLGGQGFRSPLHF. CDR3 in DNA: TGTGCCAGCAGCTTAGGAGGACAGGGGTTTCGGTCACCCCTCCACTTT.

This chain connects TRBV2 to TRBJ2-5, with 8 nucleotides matching TRBD2. The J segment lost 4 bases and the V segment lost 10 bases, leaving 11 bases of the junction unmatched. The CDR3 extends over 14 amino acids. Germline V CDR1 and CDR2: SNHLY, FYNNEI. CDR3 in amino acids: CATGGGSAPETQYF. As DNA, the CDR3 is TGTGCCACCGGGGGGGGGAGTGCCCCAGAGACCCAGTACTTC.

Here the CDR3 DNA reads TGTGCCAGTAGTCCTGGACAGACTTACGAGCAGTACTTC. Amino acids: CASSPGQTYEQYF. The rearrangement uses TRBV19 and TRBJ2-7; D might be TRBD1 (6 bases). This CDR3 contains 13 residues. Looked up from germline, CDR1 is LNHDA and CDR2 is SQIVND (reference sequence). With 5 bases removed from V and 4 bases from J, the gap between germline ends came to 12 bases.

This clone showed up just once. V and J are TRBV5-1 and TRBJ2-1, with TRBD2 matching 9 bases. This CDR3 is built from 16 residues. J gave up 8 bases and V 4 bases, and 13 bases lay outside the gene matches. The germline CDR1 and CDR2 sequences are SGHRS and YFSETQ. CDR3 sequence reads: CASSRSFRAGGDEQFF. The CDR3 coding sequence is TGCGCCAGCAGCCGCTCCTTTAGGGCGGGAGGGGATGAGCAGTTCTTC.

This clone has just a few counts. The J gene is TRBJ2-1, the V gene TRBV7-3; D perhaps matches TRBD2 (6 bases). Deletions cut 5 bases from V and 0 bases from J, with 11 bases between. The CDR3 runs to 15 residues. Germline values: CDR1 SGHTA, CDR2 FQGTGA. This chain's CDR3 is CASSETRASYNEQFF. The CDR3 coding sequence is TGTGCCAGCAGCGAGACTAGGGCCTCCTACAATGAGCAGTTCTTC.